This is a list of T cell receptor beta chains from one sample in a study of T cells after yellow fever vaccination. TCRdb analysed the 5' RACE reads with MiXCR anew, one entry per CDR3 protein. Of 450,000 to 550,000 distinct CDR3 sequences in the sample, roughly 22% were seen once. The sequenced sample was PBMCs, obtained less than 25 days after the first yellow fever vaccination. The receptors stem from a young man who received the YFV17D yellow fever vaccine. Both conserved end residues are part of each CDR3.

j_call	v_call	cdr3_aa
TRBJ2-2	TRBV28	CASRHGVTGELFF
TRBJ2-1	TRBV29-1	CSVAGRGTYNEQFF
TRBJ1-1	TRBV11-2	CASRSTGIRPTEAFF
TRBJ2-6	TRBV29-1	CSVAFGTGLYSGANVLTF
TRBJ1-1	TRBV5-4	CASSAAGPTNTEAFF
TRBJ2-3	TRBV4-3	CASSFGLAGGWGDTQYF
TRBJ2-5	TRBV12-3/TRBV12-4	CASSWRAGGQETQYF
TRBJ1-2	TRBV24-1	CATSDPTYGYTF
TRBJ2-3	TRBV18	CASSRGRLTDTQYF
TRBJ2-2	TRBV7-8	CASSLARLNTGELFF
TRBJ2-3	TRBV7-3	CASSLSIWGAATDTQYF
TRBJ2-5	TRBV9	CASTQTGGGETQYF
TRBJ2-7	TRBV12-3/TRBV12-4	CASSTTGIAYEQYF
TRBJ2-4	TRBV5-1	CASSLGFWRGNIQYF
TRBJ2-7	TRBV7-9	CASSSRRPHEQYF
TRBJ2-3	TRBV7-2	CASSHSGGRADTQYF
TRBJ1-5	TRBV2	CASSYMTGSNQPQHF
TRBJ1-1	TRBV18	CASSPRTGAPLEAFF
TRBJ2-3	TRBV20-1	CSARSGELAEGPDTQYF
TRBJ2-3	TRBV27	CASRTDLSHSTDTQYF
TRBJ2-1	TRBV15	CATRLAGVSYNEQFF
TRBJ2-2	TRBV29-1	CSSTWITGELFF
TRBJ1-2	TRBV12-3/TRBV12-4	CASSLWGSGYTF
TRBJ1-5	TRBV20-1	CSANSGRGSLLSNQPQHF
TRBJ1-1	TRBV3-1	CASSPGPWGNRDTEAFF
TRBJ2-3	TRBV6-5	CASTYSDTQYF
TRBJ1-1	TRBV27	CASSLLRFPRGQGVGTEALF
TRBJ1-2	TRBV7-8	CASSIVTQGGYGYTF
TRBJ1-3	TRBV2	CASSEWRDTSGNTIYF
TRBJ2-6	TRBV6-1	CASTQDSGANVLTF
TRBJ2-1	TRBV7-6	CASSLIGDEQFF
TRBJ2-1	TRBV28	CASSLGGAFNEQFF
TRBJ2-5	TRBV7-2	CASSSWDKWAQYF
TRBJ2-6	TRBV12-3/TRBV12-4	CASSTWYGQVSGANVLTF
TRBJ1-2	TRBV20-1	CSAVVRGAASVHTF
TRBJ2-6	TRBV28	CASGRQDSGANVLTF
TRBJ2-7	TRBV4-1	CASSQGTGLDEQYF
TRBJ2-3	TRBV18	CASSPVYNRATDTQYF
TRBJ2-7	TRBV6-2/TRBV6-3	CASSLKTGFAYEQYF
TRBJ1-5	TRBV30	CAWSAHSSNQPQHF
TRBJ1-1	TRBV20-1	CSARNSQGMNTEAFF
TRBJ2-7	TRBV12-3/TRBV12-4	CASSLQADLEYF